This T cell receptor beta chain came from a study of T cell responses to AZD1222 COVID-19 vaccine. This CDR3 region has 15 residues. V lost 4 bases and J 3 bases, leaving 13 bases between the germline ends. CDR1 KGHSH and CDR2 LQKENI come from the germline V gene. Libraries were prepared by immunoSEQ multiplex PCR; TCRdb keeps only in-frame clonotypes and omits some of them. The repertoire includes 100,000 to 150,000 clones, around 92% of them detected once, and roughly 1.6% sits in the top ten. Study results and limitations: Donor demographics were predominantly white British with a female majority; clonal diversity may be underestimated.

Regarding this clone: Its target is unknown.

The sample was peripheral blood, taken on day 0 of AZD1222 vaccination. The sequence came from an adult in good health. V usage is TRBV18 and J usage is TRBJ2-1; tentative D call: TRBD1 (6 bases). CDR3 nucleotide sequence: TGTGCCAGCTCACTCAGGGGCAGCTTCTACAATGAGCAGTTCTTC. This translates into CASSLRGSFYNEQFF.